One sample yielded the 2 T cell receptor beta chains listed below, sequenced in a study of T cells after yellow fever vaccination. Using its own MiXCR run on the 5' RACE reads, TCRdb lists one record per CDR3 protein. The sample carries about 29,000 distinct CDR3 sequences, 5% to 6% recorded once. Here the sequenced sample was CD8+ T cells sorted from PBMCs, taken 10 days after the yellow fever booster vaccination. These receptors all stem from a man aged 25-45 years who received the YFV17D yellow fever vaccine.

This clonotype was observed at least ten times. The chain combines TRBV20-1 with TRBJ2-2; 13 bases align to TRBD2. V lost 6 bases and J lost 4; bases outside the gene matches: 2. Germline V lookup: CDR1 DFQATT, CDR2 SNEGSKA (reference sequence). This CDR3 contains 14 residues. This CDR3 reads CSAGLAGVTGELFF. The CDR3 DNA is TGCAGTGCCGGACTAGCGGGGGTCACCGGGGAGCTGTTTTTT.

This sequence joins TRBV13 and TRBJ2-7; 10 bases match TRBD1. Unmatched junction bases numbered 17, after V lost 5 bases and J lost 7 bases. The CDR3 totals 17 residues. Germline assignment: CDR1 PRHDT and CDR2 FYEKMQ (reference sequence). The CDR3 here is CASSLRDRDRGFWEQYF. DNA of the CDR3: TGTGCCAGCAGCCTCAGGGACCGGGACAGGGGCTTTTGGGAGCAGTACTTC.